The entry below describes one TCR beta chain. At one end the junction does not follow the germline gene, possibly because of a read error. The CDR3 length is 15 residues. The germline V gene has CDR1 SSHAT and CDR2 FNYEAQ (reference sequence). These data come from a study of cytomegalovirus exposure and HLA in healthy donors. As for the study in general: Assignment to the Caucasian-associated ancestry cluster applied to approximately 80% of the approximately 420 genotyped donors.

The study ran its PCR with 60 Vbeta and 13 Jbeta primers. In the original processing: Counted up in a later analysis, unique TCR beta chains came to about 80 million, with around 11 million shared. Repertoires were generated with immunoSEQ multiplex PCR, while TCRdb's copy carries only in-frame clones and drops some. The V and J calls and the clone size are those of that table, but D and trimming were determined from the DNA. The data hold some 180,000 clones, with roughly 85% observed a single time. The sequencing sample was made of PBMCs. The chain carries TRBV7-7 and TRBJ2-2, with D tentatively TRBD1 (5 bases). The sequence was obtained from a young man in good health and CMV-seropositive. The DNA of the CDR3 is TGTGCTAGCAGCTTATCGGCAGGGAAGGTCGGGGAGCTGTTTTTT. It is translated as CASSLSAGKVGELFF.